Listed here are 22 T cell receptor beta chains from one sample, sequenced in a study of T cell responses to AZD1222 COVID-19 vaccine. Profiling relied on immunoSEQ multiplex PCR, and the TCRdb table lists in-frame clones only, not all of them. The sample contains some 100,000 clones, approximately 87% of which appear only once. The input for sequencing was peripheral blood, taken on day 0 of AZD1222 vaccination. The receptors here all came from an adult in good health.

V is TRBV3-1 (or the pseudogene TRBV3-2) and J is TRBJ1-5, with 9 bases matching TRBD1. Germline trimming cut 8 bases from V and 6 bases from J; bases unmatched to any gene: 8. From germline, CDR1 is LGHDT and CDR2 YNNKEL (reference sequence). The CDR3 consists of 14 residues. The CDR3 DNA is TGTGCCAGCGCACAGGGGGCGCACGGTCAGCCCCAGCATTTT. Translating gives CASAQGAHGQPQHF.

This chain links TRBV18 with TRBJ1-1; TRBD1 aligns across 10 bases. Trimming took 5 bases from V and 8 from J; bases not matched to a gene: 8. The germline gives CDR1 KGHSH, CDR2 LQKENI. The CDR3 runs to 14 residues. The CDR3 coding sequence is TGTGCCAGCTCATCTGCGACAGGGGGCACGGAAGCTTTCTTT. Its translation is CASSSATGGTEAFF. The full variable domain, rest sourced from reference TRBV18 and TRBJ1-1, is NAGVMQNPRHLVRRRGQEARLRCSPMKGHSHVYWYRQLPEEGLKFMVYLQKENIIDESGMPKERFSAEFPKEGPSILRIQQVVRGDSAAYFCASSSATGGTEAFFGQGTRLTVV.

This clone was detected only a few times. As DNA, the CDR3 is TGTGCCAGCTCAGGGACGGACTCTTCCTACGAGCAGTACTTC. Its protein is CASSGTDSSYEQYF. The V and J genes are TRBV18 and TRBJ2-7; either TRBD1 or TRBD2 may supply D (5 bases each). V dropped 5 bases and J dropped 1 base, with 12 bases sitting between them. Germline V lookup: CDR1 KGHSH, CDR2 LQKENI. The CDR3 runs to 14 residues. The full variable domain, completed using reference TRBV18 and TRBJ2-7, is NAGVMQNPRHLVRRRGQEARLRCSPMKGHSHVYWYRQLPEEGLKFMVYLQKENIIDESGMPKERFSAEFPKEGPSILRIQQVVRGDSAAYFCASSGTDSSYEQYFGPGTRLTVT.

V and J are TRBV7-9 and TRBJ1-2; no clear D gene. CDR1 SEHNR and CDR2 FQNEAQ come from the germline V gene (reference sequence). The CDR3 covers 12 residues. V lost 3 bases to trimming and J lost 4 bases, with 6 bases between them. CDR3 in amino acids: CASSLESYGYTF. CDR3 sequence (DNA): TGTGCCAGCAGCTTGGAGAGCTATGGCTACACCTTC.

The chain couples TRBV19 to TRBJ1-3; D remains unclear. Germline V lookup: CDR1 LNHDA, CDR2 SQIVND (reference sequence). With 3 bases removed from V and 0 bases from J, the gap between germline ends came to 9 bases. CDR3 size: 15 residues. The CDR3 DNA is TGTGCCAGTAGTATCCCGGGGAGCTCTGGAAACACCATATATTTT. It yields the protein CASSIPGSSGNTIYF.

The chain recombines TRBV2 with TRBJ1-2; D gene unclear. Trimming stripped 7 bases from V and 2 bases from J, with 20 bases between. Germline loops: CDR1 SNHLY, CDR2 FYNNEI. The CDR3 loop spans 16 amino acids. This chain's CDR3 is CASTHTPTRANYGYTF. CDR3 nucleotide sequence: TGTGCCAGCACCCACACCCCCACACGGGCAAACTATGGCTACACCTTC.

The chain combines TRBV5-1 with TRBJ1-6; D is uncertain. The CDR3 length is 16 residues. Trimming shortened V by 0 bases and J by 2 bases, and 9 bases separated the two germline ends. Germline V gives CDR1 SGHRS, CDR2 YFSETQ. This CDR3 is CASSLEGRTYNSPLHF. The CDR3 nucleotides are TGCGCCAGCAGCTTGGAAGGGAGGACCTATAATTCACCCCTCCACTTT.

V gene TRBV19 combines with J gene TRBJ1-2, with D possibly TRBD1 on 5 matching bases. There are 13 residues in the CDR3. V lost 7 bases and J 4 bases, leaving 13 bases between the germline ends. Germline loops: CDR1 LNHDA, CDR2 SQIVND (reference sequence). CDR3 loop: CASNGLGAYGYTF. CDR3 coding DNA: TGTGCCAGTAATGGCCTTGGGGCCTATGGCTACACCTTC.

V and J are TRBV7-2 and TRBJ1-5; D remains ambiguous. The CDR3 has 15 residues. Germline values: CDR1 SGHTA, CDR2 FQGNSA. V lost 3 bases and J 2 bases, leaving 11 bases between the germline ends. The DNA of the CDR3 is TGTGCCAGCAGCTTCGCGAGTGGGGGCAATCAGCCCCAGCATTTT. It encodes CASSFASGGNQPQHF.

V is TRBV19 and J is TRBJ1-5, with 7 bases that match TRBD1. V lost 8 bases, J lost 2 bases, and 9 bases stayed unmatched. Germline CDR1 LNHDA, CDR2 SQIVND (reference sequence). This CDR3 comprises 15 residues. The CDR3 DNA reads TGTGCCAGTCGAGGACAGGCTGTGGGCAATCAGCCCCAGCATTTT. This sequence encodes CASRGQAVGNQPQHF.

This clone was found once. The J gene is TRBJ2-7, the V gene TRBV6-1; D gene ambiguous. CDR3 length: 14 residues. V lost 2 bases to trimming and J lost 6 bases, with 14 bases between them. From germline, CDR1 is MNHNS and CDR2 SASEGT. DNA of the CDR3: TGTGCCAGCAGTGAAATGTCAGCTTTGTTCGAGCAGTACTTC. Its protein product is CASSEMSALFEQYF.

The J gene is TRBJ1-2, the V gene TRBV19, with a weak D call TRBD1 (5 bases). The germline gives CDR1 LNHDA, CDR2 SQIVND (reference sequence). The CDR3 spans 20 residues. V was pared by 9 bases and J by 0 bases, with 32 bases between. CDR3 in amino acids: CASRLQHSGLVGETNYGYTF. CDR3 coding DNA: TGTGCCAGCCGTCTTCAGCATTCGGGGCTTGTCGGGGAAACTAACTATGGCTACACCTTC. The entire variable domain, with the rest obtained from reference TRBV19 and TRBJ1-2, is as follows: DGGITQSPKYLFRKEGQNVTLSCEQNLNHDAMYWYRQDPGQGLRLIYYSQIVNDFQKGDIAEGYSVSREKKESFPLTVTSAQKNPTAFYLCASRLQHSGLVGETNYGYTFGSGTRLTVV.

V gene TRBV7-2 combines with J gene TRBJ1-2; D ambiguous. The CDR3 covers 11 residues. CDR1 and CDR2 (germline): SGHTA, FQGNSA. Trimming removed 5 bases from V and 8 bases from J, with 9 bases in between. The CDR3 DNA reads as TGTGCCAGCAGCGACCATTCAGGCTACACCTTC. This codes for CASSDHSGYTF.

The chain carries TRBV7-6 and TRBJ1-6; no clear D. Germline V gene data show CDR1 as SGHVS and CDR2 as FNYEAQ. The CDR3 has 13 amino acids. Trimming left V 4 bases short and J 8 bases short, with 9 bases between. The CDR3 here is CASSSESYSPLHF. CDR3 DNA sequence: TGTGCCAGCAGCTCCGAGTCTTATTCACCCCTCCACTTT. Based on the CDR3 plus reference TRBV7-6 and TRBJ1-6, the full variable domain is GAGVSQSPRYKVTKRGQDVALRCDPISGHVSLYWYRQALGQGPEFLTYFNYEAQQDKSGLPNDRFSAERPEGSISTLTIQRTEQRDSAMYRCASSSESYSPLHFGNGTRLTVT.

This clone was counted between two and nine times. CDR3 in amino acids: CATKGGPINTEAFF. The CDR3, as DNA: TGTGCCACCAAGGGAGGGCCCATTAACACTGAAGCTTTCTTT. The genes are TRBV15 and TRBJ1-1; the D is unclear. V lost 7 bases and J 2 bases, leaving 14 bases between the germline ends. CDR3 size: 14 residues. Germline values: CDR1 LNHNV, CDR2 YYDKDF (reference sequence).

V and J are TRBV29-1 and TRBJ1-1, with unresolved D. The CDR3 is made up of 17 amino acids. Germline values: CDR1 SQVTM, CDR2 ANQGSEA. The ends were cut back, 6 bases at V and 6 bases at J, with 29 bases in the middle. CDR3 DNA: TGCAGCGTCAAGAGCACGGGCTCCTTGGGAAGGATGGCTGAAGCTTTCTTT. Its protein is CSVKSTGSLGRMAEAFF.

The rearrangement links TRBV18 to TRBJ2-7; D is unresolved. CDR1 KGHSH and CDR2 LQKENI come from the germline V gene. There are 12 residues in the CDR3. The germline V and J ends were trimmed by 5 bases and 4 bases, with 9 bases remaining between them. The CDR3 bases are TGTGCCAGCTCATCTGACCAGTACGAGCAGTACTTC. Encoded protein: CASSSDQYEQYF. The entire variable domain, with the rest obtained from reference TRBV18 and TRBJ2-7, is as follows: NAGVMQNPRHLVRRRGQEARLRCSPMKGHSHVYWYRQLPEEGLKFMVYLQKENIIDESGMPKERFSAEFPKEGPSILRIQQVVRGDSAAYFCASSSDQYEQYFGPGTRLTVT.

This clone was seen more than once but under ten times. The chain links TRBV5-6 to TRBJ2-7, with 9 bases lining up with TRBD1. Germline V gene sequence: CDR1 SGHDT, CDR2 YYEEEE. The CDR3 totals 14 residues. J was trimmed by 5 bases and V by 8 bases; bases with no gene match: 11. The CDR3 sequence: CASLPGQGADEQYF. The CDR3 DNA sequence: TGTGCCAGTTTACCGGGACAGGGCGCCGACGAGCAGTACTTC.

The J gene is TRBJ2-7, the V gene TRBV7-8, with D perhaps matching TRBD2 (6 bases). The CDR3 length is 14 residues. The V end lost 0 bases, the J end lost 3 bases, and 9 bases lay between the germline ends. The germline gives CDR1 SGHVS, CDR2 FQNEAQ. The CDR3 sequence: CASSLASGGYEQYF. The CDR3 coding sequence is TGTGCCAGCAGCTTAGCATCCGGGGGCTACGAGCAGTACTTC.

Note on this clone: The junction departs from the called germline gene at one end, perhaps through a read error. The V and J genes are TRBV7-2 and TRBJ1-6; no clear D gene. Germline V gene data show CDR1 as SGHTA and CDR2 as FQGNSA. CDR3 length equals 14 residues. This CDR3 reads CASSLLVGDSPLHF. CDR3 in DNA: TGTGCCAGCAGTCTGCTTGTCGGAGATTCACCTCTCCACTTT.

The rearrangement joins TRBV6-5 to TRBJ2-5; perhaps TRBD2 as D (7 bases). This CDR3 comprises 14 residues. Germline-derived CDR1 and CDR2 are MNHEY and SVGAGI. Between the trimmed V and J ends, which lost 8 bases and 1 base, there was a span of 14 bases. CDR3 DNA sequence: TGTGCCAGCTCTGGGGGGGGCCCCCAAGAGACCCAGTACTTC. It specifies CASSGGGPQETQYF.

This clone appeared a single time. The chain combines TRBV28 with TRBJ2-3, with D maybe TRBD2 (5 bases). The CDR3 extends over 15 amino acids. Germline V gives CDR1 MDHEN, CDR2 SYDVKM. Trimming took off 3 bases at V and 2 bases at J, with 12 bases between the two ends. In nucleotides, the CDR3 is TGTGCCAGCAGTTTTAGCGAAGGACCCACAGATACGCAGTATTTT. Its protein product is CASSFSEGPTDTQYF.